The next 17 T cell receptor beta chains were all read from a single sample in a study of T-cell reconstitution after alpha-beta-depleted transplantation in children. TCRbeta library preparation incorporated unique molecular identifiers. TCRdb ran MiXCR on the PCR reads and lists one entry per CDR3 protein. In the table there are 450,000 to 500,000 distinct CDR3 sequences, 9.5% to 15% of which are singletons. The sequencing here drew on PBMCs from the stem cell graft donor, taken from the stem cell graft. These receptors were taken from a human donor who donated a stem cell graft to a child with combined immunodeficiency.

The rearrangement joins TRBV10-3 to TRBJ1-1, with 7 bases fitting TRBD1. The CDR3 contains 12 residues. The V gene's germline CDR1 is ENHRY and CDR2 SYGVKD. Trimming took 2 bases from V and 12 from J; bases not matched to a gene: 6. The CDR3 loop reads CAISEGTVATFF. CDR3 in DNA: TGTGCCATCAGTGAGGGGACAGTAGCGACTTTCTTT.

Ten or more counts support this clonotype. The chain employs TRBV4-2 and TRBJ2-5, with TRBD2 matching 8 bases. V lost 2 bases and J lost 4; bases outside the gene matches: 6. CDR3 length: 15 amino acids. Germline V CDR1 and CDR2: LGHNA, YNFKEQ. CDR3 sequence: CASSQIGGARETQYF. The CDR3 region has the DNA TGTGCCAGCAGCCAAATCGGGGGGGCCAGAGAGACCCAGTACTTC.

The CDR3 coding sequence is TGTGCCAGCAGTTACTCAGGCCACGAGCAGTACTTC. The encoded protein is CASSYSGHEQYF. V gene TRBV6-6 combines with J gene TRBJ2-7; D is undetermined. V lost 0 bases to trimming and J lost 5 bases, with 5 bases between them. The CDR3 runs 12 residues. CDR1 and CDR2 (germline): MNHNY, SVGAGI (reference sequence).

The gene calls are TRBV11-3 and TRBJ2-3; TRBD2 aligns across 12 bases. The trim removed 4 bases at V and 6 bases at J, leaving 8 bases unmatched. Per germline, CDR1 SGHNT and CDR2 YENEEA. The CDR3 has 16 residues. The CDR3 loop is CASSSGLAGNRDTQYF. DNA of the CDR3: TGTGCCAGCAGCTCAGGACTAGCGGGAAACAGGGATACGCAGTATTTT. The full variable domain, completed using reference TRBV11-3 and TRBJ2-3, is EAGVVQSPRYKIIEKKQPVAFWCNPISGHNTLYWYLQNLGQGPELLIRYENEEAVDDSQLPKDRFSAERLKGVDSTLKIQPAELGDSAVYLCASSSGLAGNRDTQYFGPGTRLTVL.

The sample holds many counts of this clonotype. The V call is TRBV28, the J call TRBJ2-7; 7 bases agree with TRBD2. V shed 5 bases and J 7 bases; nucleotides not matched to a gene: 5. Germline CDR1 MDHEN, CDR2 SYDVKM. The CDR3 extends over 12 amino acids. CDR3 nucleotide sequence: TGTGCCAGCAGTCGCGGGGGTATTGAGCAGTACTTC. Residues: CASSRGGIEQYF. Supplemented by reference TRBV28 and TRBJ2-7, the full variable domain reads DVKVTQSSRYLVKRTGEKVFLECVQDMDHENMFWYRQDPGLGLRLIYFSYDVKMKEKGDIPEGYSVSREKKERFSLILESASTNQTSMYLCASSRGGIEQYFGPGTRLTVT.

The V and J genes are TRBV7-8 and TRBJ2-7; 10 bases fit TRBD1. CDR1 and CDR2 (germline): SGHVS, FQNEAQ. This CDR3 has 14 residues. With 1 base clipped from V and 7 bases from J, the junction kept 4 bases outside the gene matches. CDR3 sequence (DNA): TGTGCCAGCAGCTTAGGAGGGACAGGGGTTGAGCAGTACTTC. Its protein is CASSLGGTGVEQYF.

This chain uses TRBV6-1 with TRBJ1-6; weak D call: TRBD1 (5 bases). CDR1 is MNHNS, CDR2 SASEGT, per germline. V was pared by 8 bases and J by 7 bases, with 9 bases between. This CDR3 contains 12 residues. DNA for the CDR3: TGTGCCAGCGGACAAGTCAATTCACCCCTCCACTTT. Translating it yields CASGQVNSPLHF.

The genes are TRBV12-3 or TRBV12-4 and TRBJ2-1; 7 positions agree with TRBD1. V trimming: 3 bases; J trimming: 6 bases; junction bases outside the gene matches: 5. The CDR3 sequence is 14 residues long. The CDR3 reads CASSFGTVGNEQFF. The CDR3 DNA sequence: TGTGCCAGCAGTTTCGGGACAGTGGGCAATGAGCAGTTCTTC.

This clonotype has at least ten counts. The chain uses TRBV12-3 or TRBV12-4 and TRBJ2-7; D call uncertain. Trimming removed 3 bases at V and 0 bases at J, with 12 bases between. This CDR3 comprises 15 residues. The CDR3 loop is CASSLGRPSSYEQYF. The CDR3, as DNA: TGTGCCAGCAGTTTGGGCAGACCTAGCTCCTACGAGCAGTACTTC.

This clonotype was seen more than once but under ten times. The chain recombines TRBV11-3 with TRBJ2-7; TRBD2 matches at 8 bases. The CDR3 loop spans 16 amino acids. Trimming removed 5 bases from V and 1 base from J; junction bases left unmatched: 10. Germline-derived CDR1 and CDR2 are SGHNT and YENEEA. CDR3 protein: CASSLPRGVKSYEQYF. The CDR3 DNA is TGTGCCAGCAGCCTCCCGCGGGGGGTGAAGTCCTACGAGCAGTACTTC. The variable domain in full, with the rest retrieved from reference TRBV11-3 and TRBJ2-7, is EAGVVQSPRYKIIEKKQPVAFWCNPISGHNTLYWYLQNLGQGPELLIRYENEEAVDDSQLPKDRFSAERLKGVDSTLKIQPAELGDSAVYLCASSLPRGVKSYEQYFGPGTRLTVT.

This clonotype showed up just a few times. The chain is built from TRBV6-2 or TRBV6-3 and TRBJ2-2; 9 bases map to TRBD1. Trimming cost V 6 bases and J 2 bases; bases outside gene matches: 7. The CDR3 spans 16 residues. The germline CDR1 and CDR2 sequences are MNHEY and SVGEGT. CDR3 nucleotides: TGTGCCAGCAGGGGACCGGGACAGGGTAACACCGGGGAGCTGTTTTTT. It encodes CASRGPGQGNTGELFF.

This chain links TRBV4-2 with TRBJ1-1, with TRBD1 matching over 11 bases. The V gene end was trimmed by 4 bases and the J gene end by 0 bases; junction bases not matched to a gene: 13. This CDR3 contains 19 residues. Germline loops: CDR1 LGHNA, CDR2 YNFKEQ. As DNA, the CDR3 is TGTGCCAGCAGCCGCCCTTGGACAGGGGGCGTGGGGATGAACACTGAAGCTTTCTTT. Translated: CASSRPWTGGVGMNTEAFF.

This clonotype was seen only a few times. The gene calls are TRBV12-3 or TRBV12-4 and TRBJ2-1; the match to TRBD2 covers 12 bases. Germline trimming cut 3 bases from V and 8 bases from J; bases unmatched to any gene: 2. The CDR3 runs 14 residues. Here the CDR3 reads CASSFLAGGYEQFF. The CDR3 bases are TGTGCCAGCAGTTTTCTAGCGGGAGGGTATGAGCAGTTCTTC.

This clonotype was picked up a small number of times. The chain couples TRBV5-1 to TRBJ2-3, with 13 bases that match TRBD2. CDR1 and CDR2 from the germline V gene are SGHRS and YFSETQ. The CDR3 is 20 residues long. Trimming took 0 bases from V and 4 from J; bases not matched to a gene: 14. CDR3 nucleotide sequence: TGCGCCAGCAGCTTGGTTTATTCGACTAGCGGGGGGAAGGCTGCAGATACGCAGTATTTT. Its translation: CASSLVYSTSGGKAADTQYF. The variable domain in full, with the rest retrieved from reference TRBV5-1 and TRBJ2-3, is KAGVTQTPRYLIKTRGQQVTLSCSPISGHRSVSWYQQTPGQGLQFLFEYFSETQRNKGNFPGRFSGRQFSNSRSEMNVSTLELGDSALYLCASSLVYSTSGGKAADTQYFGPGTRLTVL.

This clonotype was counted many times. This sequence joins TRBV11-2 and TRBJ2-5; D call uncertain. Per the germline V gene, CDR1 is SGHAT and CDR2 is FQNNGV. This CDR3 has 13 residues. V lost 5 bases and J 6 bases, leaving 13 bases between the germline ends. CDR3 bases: TGTGCCAGCAGCCCCCTTCGGGTACAGACCCAGTACTTC. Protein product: CASSPLRVQTQYF.

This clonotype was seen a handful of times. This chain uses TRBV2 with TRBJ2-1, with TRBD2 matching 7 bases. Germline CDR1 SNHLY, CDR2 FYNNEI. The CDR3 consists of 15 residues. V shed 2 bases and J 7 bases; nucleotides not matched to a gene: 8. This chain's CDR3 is CASSERTRVPNEQFF. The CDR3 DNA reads TGTGCCAGCAGTGAACGGACTAGGGTACCTAATGAGCAGTTCTTC.

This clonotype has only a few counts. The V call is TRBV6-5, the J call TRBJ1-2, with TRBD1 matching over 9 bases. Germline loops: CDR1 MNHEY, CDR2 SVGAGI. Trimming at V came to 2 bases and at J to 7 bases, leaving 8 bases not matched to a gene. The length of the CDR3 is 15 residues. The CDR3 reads CASSYHRDRDVGYTF. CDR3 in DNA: TGTGCCAGCAGTTACCACCGGGACAGGGATGTTGGCTACACCTTC.